The subject of this entry is one T cell receptor (beta chain). This specimen comes from a study of blood T cell repertoires in COVID-19. For the study at large: The origin of the acute and convalescent COVID-19 samples was the United States, Italy and Spain. PBMCs, B-cell-depleted T cells, or T cells provided the cDNA or gDNA that made up the material.

The germline V gene encodes CDR1 SGHRS and CDR2 YFSETQ. The CDR3 length is 13 residues. Trimming pared 4 bases from V and 3 bases from J, leaving 11 bases between. The authors' processing: Reference gene primer amplification yielded estimated nucleated cell counts. Generated by immunoSEQ multiplex PCR, the TCRdb table keeps only in-frame clones and is missing some. That table gives V, J and clone size, and the DNA gave D and trimming. This sample has roughly 250,000 clones, with 84% found just once. This clonotype was obtained from a human donor in a cohort sampled during active COVID-19. The sample consisted of peripheral blood. The chain links TRBV5-1 to TRBJ2-7; D remains unclear. CDR3 DNA: TGCGCCAGCAGCCCGAGCGTGTTCTACGAGCAGTACTTC. This translates into CASSPSVFYEQYF.